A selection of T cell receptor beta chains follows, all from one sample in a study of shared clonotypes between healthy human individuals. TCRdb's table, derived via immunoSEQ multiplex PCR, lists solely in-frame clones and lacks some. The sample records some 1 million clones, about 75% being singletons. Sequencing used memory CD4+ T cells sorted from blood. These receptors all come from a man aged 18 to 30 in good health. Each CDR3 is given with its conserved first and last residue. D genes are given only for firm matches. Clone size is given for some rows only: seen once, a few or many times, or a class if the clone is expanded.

CAWNFGLNTEAFF	TGTGCCTGGAATTTTGGGTTAAACACTGAAGCTTTCTTT	.	TRBJ1-1	TRBV30	13	.
CASWGQGRYNEQFF	TGTGCCAGCTGGGGACAGGGAAGGTACAATGAGCAGTTCTTC	.	TRBJ2-1	TRBV6-5	14	TRBD1
CASSYSLAGGFNEQFF	TGTGCCAGCAGTTACTCGCTAGCGGGAGGGTTCAATGAGCAGTTCTTC	.	TRBJ2-1	TRBV6-5	16	TRBD2
CAIRPGLAFSAQFF	TGTGCCATCAGGCCGGGACTAGCGTTTTCTGCGCAGTTCTTC	.	TRBJ2-1	TRBV10-3	14	TRBD2
CASSYDYRETQYF	TGTGCCAGCAGTTATGACTATCGGGAGACCCAGTACTTC	once	TRBJ2-5	TRBV5-6	13	.
CASRGGGTNYGYTF	TGTGCCAGTAGGGGAGGAGGAACGAACTATGGCTACACCTTC	.	TRBJ1-2	TRBV5-4	14	.
CASSLFPGVGAQTEAFF	TGTGCCAGCAGCTTATTTCCGGGAGTGGGGGCGCAGACTGAAGCTTTCTTT	.	TRBJ1-1	TRBV11-2	17	.
CASSIGPSLRGYTF	TGTGCCAGTAGTATCGGGCCCTCCCTGAGGGGCTACACCTTC	.	TRBJ1-2	TRBV19	14	.
CAESNVDMNTEAFF	TGTGCCGAGTCCAACGTGGACATGAACACTGAAGCTTTCTTT	.	TRBJ1-1	TRBV21-1	14	.
CASNPPTGTGKTEAFF	TGCGCCAGCAACCCCCCCACAGGGACGGGAAAAACTGAAGCTTTCTTT	.	TRBJ1-1	TRBV5-1	16	.
CASSSSGNYEQYF	TGCGCCAGCAGCTCATCAGGGAACTACGAGCAGTACTTC	.	TRBJ2-7	TRBV5-1	13	.
CASSEARAAWTVFF	TGTGCCAGCAGTGAAGCGAGGGCCGCCTGGACCGTGTTTTTT	.	TRBJ1-4	TRBV6-1	14	.
CASSPYVTSGNTGELFF	TGTGCCAGCTCACCCTATGTGACTAGCGGGAACACCGGGGAGCTGTTTTTT	.	TRBJ2-2	TRBV18	17	TRBD2
CASRETGAYNEQFF	TGTGCCAGCCGGGAGACAGGGGCTTACAATGAGCAGTTCTTC	.	TRBJ2-1	TRBV11-1	14	TRBD1
CASATGQDTGELFF	TGTGCTAGTGCCACGGGACAGGACACCGGGGAGCTGTTTTTT	.	TRBJ2-2	TRBV12-5	14	TRBD1
CASSQAISLGEETQYF	TGTGCCAGCAGCCAAGCGATATCCCTAGGGGAAGAGACCCAGTACTTC	.	TRBJ2-5	TRBV14	16	.
CASSQVLLSDTQYF	TGCGCCAGCAGCCAAGTCCTATTATCGGATACGCAGTATTTT	.	TRBJ2-3	TRBV4-1	14	.
CASSGQGWNSSPLHF	TGTGCCAGCAGCGGACAGGGTTGGAATAGTTCACCCCTCCACTTT	few	TRBJ1-6	TRBV2	15	TRBD1
CASSLRTSQETQYF	TGTGCCAGCTCACTCCGGACTAGCCAAGAGACCCAGTACTTC	.	TRBJ2-5	TRBV18	14	TRBD2
CASSNPDRGSGANVLTF	TGTGCCAGCTCAAACCCTGACAGGGGGTCCGGGGCCAACGTCCTGACTTTC	.	TRBJ2-6	TRBV5-6	17	TRBD1
CASSQDRRGTYNEQFF	TGCGCCAGCAGCCAAGATCGCCGGGGAACCTACAATGAGCAGTTCTTC	.	TRBJ2-1	TRBV4-3	16	.
CASRPAGNNNEQFF	TGTGCCAGCAGACCCGCGGGGAACAACAATGAGCAGTTCTTC	.	TRBJ2-1	TRBV27	14	.
CASNPTSGNTGELFF	TGTGCCAGCAATCCGACTAGCGGAAACACCGGGGAGCTGTTTTTT	many	TRBJ2-2	TRBV6-5	15	TRBD2
CASSLAWDEETQYF	TGTGCCAGCAGCTTAGCTTGGGACGAAGAGACCCAGTACTTC	.	TRBJ2-5	TRBV7-6	14	.
CASSPLAGYEQYF	TGCGCCAGCAGCCCTCTAGCGGGGTACGAGCAGTACTTC	.	TRBJ2-7	TRBV4-3	13	TRBD2
CASNPLGGKGTDTQYF	TGTGCCAGCAATCCCTTGGGGGGAAAGGGCACAGATACGCAGTATTTT	.	TRBJ2-3	TRBV27	16	.
CASSFAGTENTEAFF	TGCGCCAGCAGCTTCGCCGGGACAGAGAACACTGAAGCTTTCTTT	.	TRBJ1-1	TRBV5-1	15	TRBD1
CSVETHSLDYGNEQYF	TGCAGCGTTGAAACCCATTCCCTGGATTACGGGAACGAGCAGTACTTC	.	TRBJ2-7	TRBV29-1	16	.
CASSEGAGGGQKTQYF	TGTGCCAGCAGTGAAGGGGCAGGGGGCGGTCAGAAGACCCAGTACTTC	.	TRBJ2-5	TRBV6-1	16	TRBD1
CASSSGQGITQPQHF	TGTGCCAGCAGCAGCGGACAGGGGATTACTCAGCCCCAGCATTTT	.	TRBJ1-5	TRBV28	15	TRBD1
CASSHGLAGTDTQYF	TGTGCCAGCAGCCACGGACTAGCGGGCACAGATACGCAGTATTTT	.	TRBJ2-3	TRBV9	15	TRBD2
CASSGTMGPQTYEQYF	TGTGCCAGCAGCGGGACCATGGGACCACAGACCTACGAGCAGTACTTC	once	TRBJ2-7	TRBV5-4	16	.